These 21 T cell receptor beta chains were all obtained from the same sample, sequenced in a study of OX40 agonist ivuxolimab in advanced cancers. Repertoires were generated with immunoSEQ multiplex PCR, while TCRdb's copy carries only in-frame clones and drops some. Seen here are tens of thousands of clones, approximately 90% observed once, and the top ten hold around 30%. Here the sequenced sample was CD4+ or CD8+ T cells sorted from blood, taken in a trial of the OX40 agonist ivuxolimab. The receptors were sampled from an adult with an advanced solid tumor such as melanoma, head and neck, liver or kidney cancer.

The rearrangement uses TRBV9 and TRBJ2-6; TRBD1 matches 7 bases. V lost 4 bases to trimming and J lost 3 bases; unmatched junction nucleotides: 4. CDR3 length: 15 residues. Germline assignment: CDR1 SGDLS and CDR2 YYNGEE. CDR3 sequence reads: CASSLGGGGANVLTF. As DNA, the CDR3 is TGTGCCAGCAGCCTAGGGGGCGGTGGGGCCAACGTCCTGACTTTC.

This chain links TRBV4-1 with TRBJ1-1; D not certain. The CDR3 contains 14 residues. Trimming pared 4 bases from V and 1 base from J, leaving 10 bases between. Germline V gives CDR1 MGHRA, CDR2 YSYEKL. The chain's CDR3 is CASSLEEANTEAFF. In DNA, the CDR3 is TGCGCCAGCAGCCTAGAGGAGGCGAACACTGAAGCTTTCTTT.

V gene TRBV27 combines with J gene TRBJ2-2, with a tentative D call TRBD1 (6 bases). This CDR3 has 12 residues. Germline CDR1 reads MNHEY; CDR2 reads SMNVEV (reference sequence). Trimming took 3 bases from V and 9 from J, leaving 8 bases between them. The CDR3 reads CASSLGARELFF. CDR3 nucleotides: TGTGCCAGCAGTTTGGGGGCCAGGGAGCTGTTTTTT.

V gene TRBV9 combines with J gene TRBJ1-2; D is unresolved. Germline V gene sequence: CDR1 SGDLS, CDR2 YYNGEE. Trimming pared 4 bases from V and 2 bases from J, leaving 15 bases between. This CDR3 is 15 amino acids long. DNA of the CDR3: TGTGCCAGCAGCCCTTTTCGGACGGAAAACTATGGCTACACCTTC. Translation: CASSPFRTENYGYTF.

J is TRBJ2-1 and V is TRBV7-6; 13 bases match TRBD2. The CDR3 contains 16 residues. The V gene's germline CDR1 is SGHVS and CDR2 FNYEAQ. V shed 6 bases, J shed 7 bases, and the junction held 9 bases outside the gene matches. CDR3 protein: CASSEGLAGLENEQFF. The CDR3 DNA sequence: TGTGCCAGCAGTGAGGGACTAGCGGGATTGGAGAATGAGCAGTTCTTC.

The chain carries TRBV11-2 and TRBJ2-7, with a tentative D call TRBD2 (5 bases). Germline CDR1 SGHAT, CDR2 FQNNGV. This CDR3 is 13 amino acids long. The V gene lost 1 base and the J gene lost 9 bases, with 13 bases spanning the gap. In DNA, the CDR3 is TGTGCCAGCAGCTTAGGGAAAGCAGGAGGGCAGTACTTC. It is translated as CASSLGKAGGQYF.

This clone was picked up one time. Here the CDR3 DNA reads TGTGCCAGCGGACTTGGGGGCGATGAGCAGTTCTTC. It codes for CASGLGGDEQFF. V gene TRBV27 combines with J gene TRBJ2-1; a possible D gene is TRBD1 (6 bases). The CDR3 has 12 residues. Between the trimmed V and J ends, which lost 8 bases and 8 bases, there was a span of 13 bases. Germline CDR1 is MNHEY and CDR2 is SMNVEV (reference sequence).

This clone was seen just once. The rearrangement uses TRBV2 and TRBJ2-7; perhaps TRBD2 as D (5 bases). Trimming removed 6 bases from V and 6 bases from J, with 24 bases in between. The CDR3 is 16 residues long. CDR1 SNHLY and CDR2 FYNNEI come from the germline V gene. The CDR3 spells CASSAGPTPLAGEQYF. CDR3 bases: TGTGCCAGCAGCGCCGGGCCAACCCCCCTCGCGGGCGAGCAGTACTTC.

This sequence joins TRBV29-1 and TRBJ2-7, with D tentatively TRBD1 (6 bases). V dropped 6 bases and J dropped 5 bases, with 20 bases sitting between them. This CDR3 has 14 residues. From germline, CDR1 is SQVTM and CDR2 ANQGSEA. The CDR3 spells CSVKGDIYGDEQYF. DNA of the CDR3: TGCAGCGTGAAGGGGGACATTTACGGGGACGAGCAGTACTTC.

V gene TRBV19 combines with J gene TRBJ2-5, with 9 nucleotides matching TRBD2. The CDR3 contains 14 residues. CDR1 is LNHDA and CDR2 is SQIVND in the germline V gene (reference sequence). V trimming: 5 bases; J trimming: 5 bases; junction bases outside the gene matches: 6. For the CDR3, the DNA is TGTGCCAGTAGTTCTAGCGGGGTTTGGGAGACCCAGTACTTC. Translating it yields CASSSSGVWETQYF. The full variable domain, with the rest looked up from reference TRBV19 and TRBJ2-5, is DGGITQSPKYLFRKEGQNVTLSCEQNLNHDAMYWYRQDPGQGLRLIYYSQIVNDFQKGDIAEGYSVSREKKESFPLTVTSAQKNPTAFYLCASSSSGVWETQYFGPGTRLLVL.

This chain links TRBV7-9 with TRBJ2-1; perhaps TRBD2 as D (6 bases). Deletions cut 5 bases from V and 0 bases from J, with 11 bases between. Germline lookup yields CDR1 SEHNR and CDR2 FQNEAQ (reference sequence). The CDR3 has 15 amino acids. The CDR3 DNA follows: TGTGCCAGCAGCGTCGGGGGATCCTCCTACAATGAGCAGTTCTTC. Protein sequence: CASSVGGSSYNEQFF.

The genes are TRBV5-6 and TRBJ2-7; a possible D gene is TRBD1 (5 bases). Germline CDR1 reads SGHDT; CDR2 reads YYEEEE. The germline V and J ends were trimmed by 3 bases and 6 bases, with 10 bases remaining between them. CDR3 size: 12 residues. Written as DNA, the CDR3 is TGTGCCAGCAGCTCCTCAGGGTTCGAGCAGTACTTC. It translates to CASSSSGFEQYF.

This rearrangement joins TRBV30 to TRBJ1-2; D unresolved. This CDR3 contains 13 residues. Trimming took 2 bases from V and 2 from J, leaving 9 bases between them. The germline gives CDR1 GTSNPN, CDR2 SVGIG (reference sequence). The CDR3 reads CAWSPLGNYGYTF. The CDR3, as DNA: TGTGCCTGGAGTCCATTAGGGAACTATGGCTACACCTTC.

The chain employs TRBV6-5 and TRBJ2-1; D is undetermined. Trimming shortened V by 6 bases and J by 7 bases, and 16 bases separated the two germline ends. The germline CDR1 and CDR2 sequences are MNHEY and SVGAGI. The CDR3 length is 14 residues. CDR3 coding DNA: TGTGCCAGCAGCCCTTCCGTTCTAGGGAATGAGCAGTTCTTC. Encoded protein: CASSPSVLGNEQFF.

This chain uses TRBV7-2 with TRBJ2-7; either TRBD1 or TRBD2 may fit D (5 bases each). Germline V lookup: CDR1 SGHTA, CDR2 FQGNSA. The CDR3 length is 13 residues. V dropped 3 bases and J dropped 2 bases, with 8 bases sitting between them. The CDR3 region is CASSFPGPYEQYF. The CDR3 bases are TGTGCCAGCAGCTTTCCGGGGCCCTACGAGCAGTACTTC.

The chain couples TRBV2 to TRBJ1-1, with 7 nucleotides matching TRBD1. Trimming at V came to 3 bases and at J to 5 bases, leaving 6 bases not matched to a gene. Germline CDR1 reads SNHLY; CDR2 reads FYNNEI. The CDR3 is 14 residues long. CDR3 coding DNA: TGTGCCAGCAGTGACAGGGGGTGGAGGACTGAAGCTTTCTTT. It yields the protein CASSDRGWRTEAFF.

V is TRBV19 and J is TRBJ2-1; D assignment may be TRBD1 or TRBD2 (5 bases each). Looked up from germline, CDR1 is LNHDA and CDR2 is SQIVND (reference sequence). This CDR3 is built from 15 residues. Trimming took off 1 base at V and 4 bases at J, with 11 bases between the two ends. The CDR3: CASSIVRDRYNEQFF. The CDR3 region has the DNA TGTGCCAGTAGTATAGTTAGGGACCGATACAATGAGCAGTTCTTC.

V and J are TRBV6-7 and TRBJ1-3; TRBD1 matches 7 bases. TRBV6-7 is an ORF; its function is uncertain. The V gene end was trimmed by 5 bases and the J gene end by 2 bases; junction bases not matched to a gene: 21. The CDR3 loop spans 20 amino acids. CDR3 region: CASSESVDRVVGHTGNTIYF. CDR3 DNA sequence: TGTGCCAGCAGTGAATCCGTTGACAGGGTAGTGGGGCACACTGGAAACACCATATATTTT.

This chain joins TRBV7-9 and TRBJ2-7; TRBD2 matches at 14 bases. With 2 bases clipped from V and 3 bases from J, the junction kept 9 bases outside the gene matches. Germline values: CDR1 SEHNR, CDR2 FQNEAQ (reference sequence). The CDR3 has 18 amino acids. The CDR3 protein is CASSLFKGTSGRDYEQYF. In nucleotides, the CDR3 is TGTGCCAGCAGCTTATTCAAGGGGACTAGCGGGAGAGACTACGAGCAGTACTTC. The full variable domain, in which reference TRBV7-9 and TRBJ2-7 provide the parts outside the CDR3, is DTGVSQNPRHKITKRGQNVTFRCDPISEHNRLYWYRQTLGQGPEFLTYFQNEAQLEKSRLLSDRFSAERPKGSFSTLEIQRTEQGDSAMYLCASSLFKGTSGRDYEQYFGPGTRLTVT.

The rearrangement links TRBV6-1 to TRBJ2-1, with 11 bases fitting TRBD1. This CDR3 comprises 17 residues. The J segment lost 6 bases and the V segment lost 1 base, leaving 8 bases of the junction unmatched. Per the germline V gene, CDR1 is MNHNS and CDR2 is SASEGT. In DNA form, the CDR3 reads TGTGCCAGCAGTGAAGTCGAGGGGACAGGGGGTGGCAATGAGCAGTTCTTC. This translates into CASSEVEGTGGGNEQFF.

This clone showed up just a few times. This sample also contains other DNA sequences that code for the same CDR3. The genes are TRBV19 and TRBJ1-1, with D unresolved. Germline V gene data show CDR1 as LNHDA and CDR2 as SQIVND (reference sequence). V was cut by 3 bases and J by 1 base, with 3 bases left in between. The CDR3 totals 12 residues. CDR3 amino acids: CASSIGNTEAFF. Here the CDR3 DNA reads TGTGCCAGTAGTATTGGGAACACTGAAGCTTTCTTT. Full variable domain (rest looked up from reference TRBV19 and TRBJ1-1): DGGITQSPKYLFRKEGQNVTLSCEQNLNHDAMYWYRQDPGQGLRLIYYSQIVNDFQKGDIAEGYSVSREKKESFPLTVTSAQKNPTAFYLCASSIGNTEAFFGQGTRLTVV.